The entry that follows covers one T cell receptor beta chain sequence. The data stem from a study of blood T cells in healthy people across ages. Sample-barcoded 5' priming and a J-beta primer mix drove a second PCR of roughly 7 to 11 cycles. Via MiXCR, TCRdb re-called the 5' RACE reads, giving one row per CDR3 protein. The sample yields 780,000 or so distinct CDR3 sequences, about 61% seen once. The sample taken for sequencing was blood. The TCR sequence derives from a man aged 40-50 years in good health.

The CDR3 here is CATSDRGPKTGGRADTQYF. CDR3 nucleotide sequence: TGTGCCACCAGTGACCGAGGGCCCAAGACAGGGGGACGGGCAGATACGCAGTATTTT. V gene TRBV24-1 combines with J gene TRBJ2-3, with 9 bases lining up with TRBD1. CDR3 length: 19 residues. Germline CDR1 is KGHDR and CDR2 is SFDVKD. With 4 bases clipped from V and 4 bases from J, the junction kept 17 bases outside the gene matches.